The source of this T cell receptor (beta chain) is a study of shared clonotypes between healthy human individuals. Study-wide context: For every donor, three CD4 naive, three CD4 memory, two CD8 naive and one CD8 memory plates were used.

Deep was the level used in running the assay. The authors split each subset's genomic DNA evenly across several immunoSEQ plates. Study processing details: Junction-only sequences produced by ImmunoSEQ had no quality scores, so filtering differed. Clones were read by immunoSEQ multiplex PCR, and TCRdb kept only the in-frame ones, dropping some. That table supplies the V and J calls and clone size; D and trimming were determined from the DNA. The sample carries hundreds of thousands of clones, roughly 96% recorded once. CD45RO-negative cells were positively selected for CCR7, leaving out terminally differentiated effector memory CD45RA+ cells. This clone was seen once. Sequenced input: naive CD8+ T cells sorted from blood. The receptor was derived from a man aged 25-45 years in good health.

Written as DNA, the CDR3 is TGTGCCAGCAGTTTAACCCTCACAGCTCACGAGCAGTACTTC. Translated: CASSLTLTAHEQYF. The chain links TRBV28 to TRBJ2-7; D unresolved. CDR1 and CDR2 (germline): MDHEN, SYDVKM. The CDR3 is 14 residues long. V gave up 2 bases and J gave up 5 bases, with 13 bases separating them.